These T cell receptor beta chains were read from a single sample in a study of shared clonotypes between healthy human individuals. Assay: immunoSEQ multiplex PCR; the TCRdb copy retains only in-frame clones and omits some. The sample has a few million clones; more than 80% are singletons. The source material was naive CD4+ T cells sorted from blood. The receptors were gathered from a man aged 18-30 years in good health. Both conserved end residues are trimmed from each CDR3.

v_call	j_call	cdr3_aa
TRBV2	TRBJ1-1	ASSNQGTEAF
TRBV7-9	TRBJ2-2	ASSSRTGGTGELF
TRBV27	TRBJ2-1	ASSLEWGRLINEQF
TRBV9	TRBJ2-2	ASSARPDPGELF
TRBV5-1	TRBJ2-1	ASSSGRAYEQF
TRBV29-1	TRBJ1-1	SVCLRGSYTEAF
TRBV4-1	TRBJ2-7	ASRLAGGDEQY
TRBV5-6	TRBJ2-2	ASSLAGGLTGELF
TRBV19	TRBJ2-7	ASSIPGWGYEQY
TRBV6-5	TRBJ2-7	ASSYSGQLTYEQY
TRBV10-3	TRBJ2-5	AIGGGAYNQETQY
TRBV10-3	TRBJ2-5	AISESGGYQETQY
TRBV10-3	TRBJ1-4	AISESPSEGRLF
TRBV11-2	TRBJ2-1	ASSKATSGGDNEQF
TRBV7-9	TRBJ2-5	ASSPSWETQY
TRBV11-2	TRBJ2-1	ASSSGLAGDQREQF
TRBV7-8	TRBJ2-1	ASSLEGLAGNEQF
TRBV5-1	TRBJ1-3	ASSLGQGNGNTIY
TRBV30	TRBJ1-6	AWGRVKGNSPLH
TRBV28	TRBJ1-2	ASRDSTGGYGYT